The 2 T cell receptor beta chains reported below all come from one sample, sequenced in a study of blood T cell repertoires in COVID-19. Profiled with immunoSEQ multiplex PCR; TCRdb holds only in-frame clones, not every one. The sample carries 270,000 or so clones, about 90% recorded once. The sequencing sample was made of peripheral blood. These receptor sequences come from a woman aged 30 to 39 with COVID-19, enrolled during active disease.

This clone was seen a handful of times. The gene calls are TRBV4-1 and TRBJ2-7; 8 positions match TRBD1. V trimming: 1 base; J trimming: 1 base; junction bases outside the gene matches: 3. The CDR3 is 15 residues long. Germline V gives CDR1 MGHRA, CDR2 YSYEKL. The CDR3 protein is CASSQVQGGSYEQYF. CDR3 coding DNA: TGCGCCAGCAGCCAAGTACAGGGGGGTTCCTACGAGCAGTACTTC.

The V call is TRBV24-1, the J call TRBJ1-1; D remains ambiguous. The CDR3 covers 13 residues. The V and J ends lost 10 bases and 6 bases respectively, with 17 bases between them. Per germline, CDR1 KGHDR and CDR2 SFDVKD. CDR3 coding DNA: TGTGCCACAGCAATCCGGGGTGAGGCTGAAGCTTTCTTT. Encoded protein: CATAIRGEAEAFF.